Below are 15 T cell receptor beta chains sequenced from a single sample in a study of blood T cell repertoires in COVID-19. Sequencing used immunoSEQ multiplex PCR; TCRdb keeps in-frame clones, though not all of them. Among about 230,000 clones, 85% were seen once, and the ten largest hold around 0.97%. Sequenced material: peripheral blood. All receptors come from a man in his forties with acute or convalescent COVID-19.

V usage is TRBV3-1 (or the pseudogene TRBV3-2) and J usage is TRBJ2-7, with TRBD1 as a possible D gene (6 bases). The CDR3 is 16 amino acids. V lost 2 bases, J lost 0 bases, and 14 bases lay in between. Per germline, CDR1 LGHDT and CDR2 YNNKEL (reference sequence). Here the CDR3 reads CASSQTGQIPSYEQYF. In nucleotides, the CDR3 is TGTGCCAGCAGCCAAACAGGACAGATTCCCTCCTACGAGCAGTACTTC.

The rearrangement links TRBV11-2 to TRBJ1-5, with 8 bases matching TRBD1. From germline, CDR1 is SGHAT and CDR2 FQNNGV. This CDR3 contains 16 residues. The J segment lost 2 bases and the V segment lost 5 bases, leaving 8 bases of the junction unmatched. CDR3 DNA sequence: TGTGCCAGCAGCCCTCGGACAGGGAGGGGCAATCAGCCCCAGCATTTT. Translated, it gives CASSPRTGRGNQPQHF.

The chain combines TRBV5-1 with TRBJ2-1; TRBD2 is a possible D gene (6 bases). From germline, CDR1 is SGHRS and CDR2 YFSETQ. CDR3 length: 14 residues. Trimming removed 1 base at V and 5 bases at J, with 10 bases between. The CDR3 DNA reads TGCGCCAGCAGCTTGCAAGGCGGGAACAATGAGCAGTTCTTC. Protein product: CASSLQGGNNEQFF.

This sequence joins TRBV18 and TRBJ2-7; D might be TRBD2 (5 bases). V gave up 3 bases and J gave up 0 bases, with 18 bases separating them. In germline, CDR1 is KGHSH, CDR2 LQKENI. The CDR3 totals 17 residues. The DNA of the CDR3 is TGTGCCAGCTCACCCTCGCCCCTCGGGGTGTACTCCTACGAGCAGTACTTC. It specifies CASSPSPLGVYSYEQYF.

The chain joins TRBV3-1 (or the pseudogene TRBV3-2) to TRBJ2-3; D is perhaps TRBD2 (5 bases). The CDR3 extends over 15 amino acids. The V gene lost 2 bases and the J gene lost 6 bases, with 15 bases spanning the gap. Germline CDR1 and CDR2: LGHDT and YNNKEL (reference sequence). CDR3 sequence (DNA): TGTGCCAGCAGCCAATCAAATCTAGAGGGCGATACGCAGTATTTT. Translating it yields CASSQSNLEGDTQYF.

V usage is TRBV7-9 and J usage is TRBJ1-1; D remains unclear. Germline values: CDR1 SEHNR, CDR2 FQNEAQ (reference sequence). CDR3 size: 11 residues. Trimming left V 5 bases short and J 5 bases short, with 6 bases between. The CDR3 sequence is CASSLLTEAFF. Here the CDR3 DNA reads TGTGCCAGCAGCCTCCTAACTGAAGCTTTCTTT. Together with reference TRBV7-9 and TRBJ1-1, the CDR3 gives the full variable domain: DTGVSQNPRHKITKRGQNVTFRCDPISEHNRLYWYRQTLGQGPEFLTYFQNEAQLEKSRLLSDRFSAERPKGSFSTLEIQRTEQGDSAMYLCASSLLTEAFFGQGTRLTVV.

V is TRBV15 and J is TRBJ2-1; 10 bases line up with TRBD2. Germline V lookup: CDR1 LNHNV, CDR2 YYDKDF (reference sequence). V gave up 4 bases and J gave up 4 bases; unmatched junction bases: 7. The CDR3 totals 16 residues. The CDR3 DNA reads as TGTGCCACCAGCACCCGGACTAGCGGAAATTACAATGAGCAGTTCTTC. Amino acids: CATSTRTSGNYNEQFF.

The chain's CDR3 is CASSLIMGPFNNSPLHF. CDR3 coding DNA: TGTGCCAGCAGCTTGATAATGGGGCCGTTCAATAATTCACCCCTCCACTTT. The chain joins TRBV5-8 to TRBJ1-6, with TRBD1 as a possible D gene (5 bases). This CDR3 has 17 amino acids. With 1 base removed from V and 5 bases from J, the gap between germline ends came to 16 bases. Germline lookup yields CDR1 SGHTS and CDR2 YDEGEE.

Only a few counts were recorded for this clone. The genes are TRBV5-1 and TRBJ2-1, with TRBD2 matching 10 bases. CDR1 and CDR2 from the germline V gene are SGHRS and YFSETQ. V was pared by 4 bases and J by 1 base, with 8 bases of the junction left unmatched. The length of the CDR3 is 17 residues. The CDR3 is CASSRSGGTLSYNEQFF. The DNA for the CDR3 is TGCGCCAGCAGCCGTAGCGGGGGGACCCTATCCTACAATGAGCAGTTCTTC.

The chain combines TRBV15 with TRBJ1-3; TRBD1 is a possible D gene (6 bases). The V and J ends lost 2 bases and 0 bases respectively, with 11 bases between them. Germline V gene sequence: CDR1 LNHNV, CDR2 YYDKDF (reference sequence). The CDR3 totals 16 residues. CDR3 nucleotides: TGTGCCACCAGCAGATCCGGGACACGCTCTGGAAACACCATATATTTT. Translation: CATSRSGTRSGNTIYF. Variable domain in full (rest from reference TRBV15 and TRBJ1-3): DAMVIQNPRYQVTQFGKPVTLSCSQTLNHNVMYWYQQKSSQAPKLLFHYYDKDFNNEADTPDNFQSRRPNTSFCFLDIRSPGLGDTAMYLCATSRSGTRSGNTIYFGEGSWLTVV.

V is TRBV5-1 and J is TRBJ2-1; D is uncertain. The CDR3 totals 14 residues. The germline V gene has CDR1 SGHRS and CDR2 YFSETQ. The V end was cut by 0 bases, the J end by 3 bases, with 7 bases between. The CDR3 spells CASSLGQYYNEQFF. Written as DNA, the CDR3 is TGCGCCAGCAGCTTGGGCCAGTACTACAATGAGCAGTTCTTC. The whole variable domain, filled in from reference TRBV5-1 and TRBJ2-1, reads KAGVTQTPRYLIKTRGQQVTLSCSPISGHRSVSWYQQTPGQGLQFLFEYFSETQRNKGNFPGRFSGRQFSNSRSEMNVSTLELGDSALYLCASSLGQYYNEQFFGPGTRLTVL.

This clone has more than one count but fewer than ten. The rearrangement uses TRBV28 and TRBJ2-7; 9 nucleotides line up with TRBD1. V shed 7 bases and J 2 bases; nucleotides not matched to a gene: 12. Germline CDR1 is MDHEN and CDR2 is SYDVKM. The CDR3 spans 16 residues. The CDR3 reads CASTPYGTGKTYEQYF. Written as DNA, the CDR3 is TGTGCCAGCACACCTTACGGGACAGGGAAGACCTACGAGCAGTACTTC.

The genes are TRBV5-6 and TRBJ1-2, with 8 nucleotides matching TRBD1. The V segment lost 4 bases and the J segment 8 bases; nucleotides outside the gene matches: 13. The CDR3 consists of 15 residues. CDR1 SGHDT and CDR2 YYEEEE come from the germline V gene. This CDR3 reads CASSLPQGAGRGYTF. The CDR3 nucleotides read TGTGCCAGCAGCCTACCGCAGGGGGCAGGTCGGGGCTACACCTTC. The full variable domain, rest sourced from reference TRBV5-6 and TRBJ1-2, is DAGVTQSPTHLIKTRGQQVTLRCSPKSGHDTVSWYQQALGQGPQFIFQYYEEEERQRGNFPDRFSGHQFPNYSSELNVNALLLGDSALYLCASSLPQGAGRGYTFGSGTRLTVV.

The V call is TRBV7-3, the J call TRBJ2-3, with D possibly being TRBD2 (5 bases). Deletions cut 4 bases from V and 4 bases from J, with 12 bases between. There are 14 residues in the CDR3. Germline V gives CDR1 SGHTA, CDR2 FQGTGA. CDR3 nucleotides: TGTGCCAGCAGCTCCCGCCAGCGGCCAGATACGCAGTATTTT. It codes for CASSSRQRPDTQYF.

The chain uses TRBV9 and TRBJ1-5, with no clear D. Germline V gives CDR1 SGDLS, CDR2 YYNGEE. The CDR3 runs 15 residues. The V gene lost 0 bases and the J gene lost 3 bases, with 10 bases spanning the gap. The CDR3 loop reads CASSVAGGYNQPQHF. As DNA, the CDR3 is TGTGCCAGCAGCGTAGCTGGAGGGTACAATCAGCCCCAGCATTTT.